The next 7 T cell receptor beta chains were all read from a single sample in a study of lymphopenia after photon versus proton radiotherapy. Produced via immunoSEQ multiplex PCR; TCRdb's table is partial and in-frame only. Here the sample spans around 53,000 clones, around four fifths being singletons. The specimen comprised peripheral blood, sampled from a patient treated with photon-based radiotherapy. Receptor source: a man between 45 and 60 years old with gastric cancer.

This chain's CDR3 is CASSLIGGRDGYTF. CDR3 DNA sequence: TGTGCCAGCAGCTTAATAGGGGGCCGGGATGGCTACACCTTC. V usage is TRBV11-2 and J usage is TRBJ1-2; TRBD1 agrees at 7 bases. The trim removed 2 bases at V and 6 bases at J, leaving 6 bases unmatched. The CDR3 contains 14 residues. Germline assignment: CDR1 SGHAT and CDR2 FQNNGV. Together with reference TRBV11-2 and TRBJ1-2, the CDR3 gives the full variable domain: EAGVAQSPRYKIIEKRQSVAFWCNPISGHATLYWYQQILGQGPKLLIQFQNNGVVDDSQLPKDRFSAERLKGVDSTLKIQPAKLEDSAVYLCASSLIGGRDGYTFGSGTRLTVV.

The chain is built from TRBV7-9 and TRBJ2-2; 7 positions match TRBD2. Trimming removed 10 bases from V and 7 bases from J; junction bases left unmatched: 12. Germline loops: CDR1 SEHNR, CDR2 FQNEAQ (reference sequence). The CDR3 is 14 residues long. CDR3 sequence reads: CATRGGVEVGELFF. In nucleotides, the CDR3 is TGTGCCACCCGGGGAGGGGTAGAAGTCGGGGAGCTGTTTTTT.

The gene calls are TRBV5-4 and TRBJ1-2, with unresolved D. This CDR3 has 14 amino acids. V lost 3 bases and J lost 4, with 13 bases in between. Germline CDR1 and CDR2: SGHNT and YYREEE (reference sequence). The CDR3 sequence: CASSWAELLYGYTF. Here the CDR3 DNA reads TGTGCCAGCAGCTGGGCAGAGCTCCTCTATGGCTACACCTTC. The variable domain in full, completed from reference TRBV5-4 and TRBJ1-2, reads ETGVTQSPTHLIKTRGQQVTLRCSSQSGHNTVSWYQQALGQGPQFIFQYYREEENGRGNFPPRFSGLQFPNYSSELNVNALELDDSALYLCASSWAELLYGYTFGSGTRLTVV.

The chain is built from TRBV27 and TRBJ2-3; 7 bases align to TRBD2. The CDR3 runs 16 residues. CDR1 MNHEY and CDR2 SMNVEV come from the germline V gene (reference sequence). The V and J ends lost 6 bases and 0 bases, in that order; junction bases with no gene match: 9. The CDR3 loop is CASSRPGGLSTDTQYF. CDR3 in DNA: TGTGCCAGCAGCCGGCCGGGGGGACTGAGCACAGATACGCAGTATTTT.

The chain carries TRBV21-1 and TRBJ1-1; the table gives TRBD1 as D, unverified against the DNA. TRBV21-1 is a known pseudogene. The CDR3 is 15 residues long. The CDR3 sequence is CASPLDRARDTEAFF. CDR3 nucleotides: TGTGCCAGCCCTCTGGACAGGGCGAGAGACACTGAAGCTTTCTTT.

The CDR3 loop reads CASSLAPVTNYNEQFF. In DNA form, the CDR3 reads TGTGCCAGCAGCTTAGCGCCGGTGACTAACTACAATGAGCAGTTCTTC. The gene calls are TRBV7-6 and TRBJ2-1, with TRBD2 as a possible D gene (5 bases). V lost 0 bases to trimming and J lost 3 bases, with 12 bases between them. Per germline, CDR1 SGHVS and CDR2 FNYEAQ. CDR3 length: 16 residues. Combining the CDR3 with reference TRBV7-6 and TRBJ2-1 gives the whole variable domain GAGVSQSPRYKVTKRGQDVALRCDPISGHVSLYWYRQALGQGPEFLTYFNYEAQQDKSGLPNDRFSAERPEGSISTLTIQRTEQRDSAMYRCASSLAPVTNYNEQFFGPGTRLTVL.

The chain employs TRBV27 and TRBJ1-1; a possible D gene is TRBD1 (6 bases). CDR1 and CDR2 (germline): MNHEY, SMNVEV (reference sequence). The CDR3 loop spans 16 amino acids. V dropped 2 bases and J dropped 1 base, with 14 bases sitting between them. The CDR3 bases are TGTGCCAGCAGTTTAAGGAGAGTAGGGGGGAACACTGAAGCTTTCTTT. Translated: CASSLRRVGGNTEAFF.